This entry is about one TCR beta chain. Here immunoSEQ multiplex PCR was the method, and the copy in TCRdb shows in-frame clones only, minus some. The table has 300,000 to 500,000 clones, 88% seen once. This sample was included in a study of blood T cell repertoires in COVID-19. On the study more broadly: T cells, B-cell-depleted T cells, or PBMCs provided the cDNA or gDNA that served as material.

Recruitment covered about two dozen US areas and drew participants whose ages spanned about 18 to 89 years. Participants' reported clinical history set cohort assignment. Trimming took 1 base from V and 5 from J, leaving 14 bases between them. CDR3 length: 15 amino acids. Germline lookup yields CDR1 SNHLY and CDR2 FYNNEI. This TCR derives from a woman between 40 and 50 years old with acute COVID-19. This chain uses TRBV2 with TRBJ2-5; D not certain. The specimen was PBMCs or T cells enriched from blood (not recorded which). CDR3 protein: CASSEVLVLRETQYF. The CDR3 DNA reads TGTGCCAGCAGTGAAGTGTTAGTACTTCGGGAGACCCAGTACTTC.